The present TCR beta chain was sequenced within a study of T-cell memory formation after mild COVID-19. Overall study: TCR clusters were largely donor specific. Overall study results and limits: Largely, contracting CD4+ clones fell within CM and EM, and contracting CD8+ clones within EMRA. A balance of CD4 and CD8 characterized clones contracting day 15 to 85, whereas later expanders leaned CD4+.

CDR3 size: 14 residues. Trimming cost V 3 bases and J 3 bases, with 12 bases left between them. CDR1 and CDR2 (germline): LNHNV, YYDKDF (reference sequence). With constant-segment primers, 5'RACE yielded cDNA libraries of TCR alpha and TCR beta that carried sample barcodes and UMIs. TCRdb re-called the 5' RACE reads with MiXCR, one entry per CDR3 protein. The sample includes about 400,000 distinct CDR3 sequences, more than 20% seen only once; the top ten take over 10%. A few counts support this clonotype. Its antigen is still unknown. Sequencing input: PBMCs or a T cell subset sorted from them (not recorded which). The sequence was obtained from an adult woman who had mild COVID-19 (a few samples of this study predate the infection). Cell type and time point are not known. The chain uses TRBV15 and TRBJ2-7; unclear D gene. DNA for the CDR3: TGTGCCACCAGCAGCCACAGCCTTGACTACGAGCAGTACTTC. This codes for CATSSHSLDYEQYF.